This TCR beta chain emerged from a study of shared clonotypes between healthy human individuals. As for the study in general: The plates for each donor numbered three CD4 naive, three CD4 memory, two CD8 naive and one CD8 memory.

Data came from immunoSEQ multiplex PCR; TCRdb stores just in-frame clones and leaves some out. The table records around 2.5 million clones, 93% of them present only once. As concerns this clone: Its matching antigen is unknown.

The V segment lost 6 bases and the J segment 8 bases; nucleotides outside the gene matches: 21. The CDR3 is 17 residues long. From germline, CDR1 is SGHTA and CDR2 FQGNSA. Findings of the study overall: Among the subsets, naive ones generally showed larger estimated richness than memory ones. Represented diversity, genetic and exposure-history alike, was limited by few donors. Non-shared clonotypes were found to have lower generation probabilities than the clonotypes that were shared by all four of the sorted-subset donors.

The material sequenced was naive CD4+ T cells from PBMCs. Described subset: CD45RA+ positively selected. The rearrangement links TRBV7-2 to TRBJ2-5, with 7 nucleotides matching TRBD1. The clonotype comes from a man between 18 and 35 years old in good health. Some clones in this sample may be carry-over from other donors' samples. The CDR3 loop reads CASRSVVSPTGRETQYF. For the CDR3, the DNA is TGTGCCAGCAGGTCCGTAGTATCCCCGACAGGGCGCGAAACCCAGTACTTC.